These 7 T cell receptor beta chains came from one sample sequenced in a study of T cell responses to AZD1222 COVID-19 vaccine. Produced via immunoSEQ multiplex PCR; TCRdb's table is partial and in-frame only. The sample lists 95,000 to 150,000 clones; 91% were seen once. The source material was peripheral blood, sampled on day 0 of AZD1222 vaccination. The receptors were gathered from an adult in good health.

The DNA for the CDR3 is TGTGCCAGCAGCTTAGTTGTCTGGGCTCTTGGCGACGAGCAGTACTTC. Its translation is CASSLVVWALGDEQYF. V gene TRBV7-9 combines with J gene TRBJ2-7; D unclear. Trimming took off 1 base at V and 5 bases at J, with 18 bases between the two ends. CDR1 is SEHNR, CDR2 FQNEAQ, per germline (reference sequence). The CDR3 is 16 residues long.

This chain uses TRBV14 with TRBJ1-2; no clear D gene. The germline V gene has CDR1 SGHDN and CDR2 FVKESK. This CDR3 region has 13 residues. Trimming pared 1 base from V and 7 bases from J, leaving 10 bases between. The CDR3: CASSQARAGGYTF. The DNA of the CDR3 is TGTGCCAGCAGCCAAGCGAGAGCGGGTGGCTACACCTTC.

The genes are TRBV18 and TRBJ2-7; D possibly uses TRBD1 or TRBD2 (6 bases each). CDR3 length: 15 residues. V gave up 4 bases and J gave up 7 bases, with 20 bases separating them. Germline CDR1 is KGHSH and CDR2 is LQKENI. CDR3 protein: CASSLATGRSGEQYF. The CDR3 DNA reads as TGTGCCAGCTCACTAGCTACAGGGAGGTCGGGTGAGCAGTACTTC.

This clone was seen a single time. This chain links TRBV9 with TRBJ1-2, with 8 bases identical to TRBD1. Germline V lookup: CDR1 SGDLS, CDR2 YYNGEE. The CDR3 is made up of 16 amino acids. With 3 bases clipped from V and 0 bases from J, the junction kept 7 bases outside the gene matches. CDR3 sequence reads: CASSEQTGGANYGYTF. Here the CDR3 DNA reads TGTGCCAGCAGCGAACAAACAGGGGGAGCTAACTATGGCTACACCTTC.

V and J are TRBV19 and TRBJ1-3; D gene unclear. Trimming stripped 4 bases from V and 0 bases from J, with 19 bases between. The CDR3 runs to 18 residues. In germline, CDR1 is LNHDA, CDR2 SQIVND (reference sequence). The CDR3 region has the DNA TGTGCCAGTAGTACCCAATTGAAGACACCGAACTCTGGAAACACCATATATTTT. As protein: CASSTQLKTPNSGNTIYF.

This chain joins TRBV7-8 and TRBJ1-5; no clear D. V lost 1 base and J lost 7, with 14 bases in between. This CDR3 has 15 residues. Germline CDR1 reads SGHVS; CDR2 reads FQNEAQ. The DNA of the CDR3 is TGTGCCAGCAGCTTAGTGACGGGGTTGGAGCAGCCCCAGCATTTT. It yields the protein CASSLVTGLEQPQHF.

The rearrangement joins TRBV23-1 to TRBJ1-5, with D possibly matching TRBD1 (5 bases). TRBV23-1 is placed among ORFs of uncertain function. The CDR3 has 16 amino acids. V lost 3 bases and J 11 bases, leaving 23 bases between the germline ends. CDR3 sequence: CASSHRDSFKSMAQHF. CDR3 sequence (DNA): TGCGCCAGCAGTCACCGGGACTCATTCAAATCAATGGCCCAGCATTTT.